The TCR beta chain described here comes from a study of vaccination effects on CD4 cells after COVID-19. To note about this clone: Its antigen is as yet unknown.

Between days 10 and 11 of culture, CD4+ T cells were separated out. Sequencing used immunoSEQ multiplex PCR; TCRdb keeps in-frame clones, though not all of them. Of tens of thousands of clones in the sample, approximately 72% were seen once. The source material was CD4+ T cells from PBMCs cultured without peptide, sampled before COVID-19 vaccination. The sequence came from a human donor who had a prior SARS-CoV-2 infection.

The CDR3 here is CASSFVTGDNSPLHF. The CDR3 coding sequence is TGTGCCAGCAGCTTTGTAACAGGAGATAATTCACCCCTCCACTTT. V and J are TRBV5-6 and TRBJ1-6; D perhaps matches TRBD1 (5 bases). Germline CDR1 SGHDT, CDR2 YYEEEE. V lost 2 bases and J lost 5, with 11 bases in between. This CDR3 is 15 amino acids long. Looking up the rest from reference TRBV5-6 and TRBJ1-6 gives the full variable domain: DAGVTQSPTHLIKTRGQQVTLRCSPKSGHDTVSWYQQALGQGPQFIFQYYEEEERQRGNFPDRFSGHQFPNYSSELNVNALLLGDSALYLCASSFVTGDNSPLHFGNGTRLTVT.